The next 27 T cell receptor beta chains were all read from a single sample in a study of blood T cells in healthy people across ages. It was with a sample-barcoded 5' primer and a J-beta primer mix that a second PCR of roughly 6 to 12 cycles was run. One entry per CDR3 protein results from TCRdb running MiXCR on the 5' RACE reads. The table lists approximately 1.5 million distinct CDR3 sequences, roughly 43% of them singletons. Sequencing was performed on blood. The receptors shown here come from a woman aged 18-29 years in good health.

This clonotype was seen a handful of times. The chain uses TRBV28 and TRBJ2-1; possible D gene TRBD2, 5 bases. V shed 5 bases and J shed 0 bases, with 14 bases lying between them. CDR1 and CDR2 from the germline V gene are MDHEN and SYDVKM. This CDR3 has 16 amino acids. Here the CDR3 reads CASSSASGASYNEQFF. In DNA form, the CDR3 reads TGTGCCAGCAGTAGTGCGAGCGGAGCCTCCTACAATGAGCAGTTCTTC.

This clonotype was seen just once. The J gene is TRBJ2-5, the V gene TRBV7-2; the match to TRBD1 covers 8 bases. The germline V gene has CDR1 SGHTA and CDR2 FQGNSA. CDR3 size: 14 residues. Trimming at V came to 3 bases and at J to 5 bases, leaving 5 bases not matched to a gene. In nucleotides, the CDR3 is TGTGCCAGCAGCTTTAGGACAGGGTGGGAGACCCAGTACTTC. Protein product: CASSFRTGWETQYF.

The rearrangement links TRBV7-9 to TRBJ2-1, with D maybe TRBD2 (5 bases). Germline assignment: CDR1 SEHNR and CDR2 FQNEAQ (reference sequence). Trimming left V 2 bases short and J 2 bases short, with 19 bases between. The length of the CDR3 is 18 residues. CDR3 sequence reads: CASSLRTRFAVTYNEQFF. CDR3 nucleotides: TGTGCCAGCAGCTTAAGAACTAGATTCGCCGTGACCTACAATGAGCAGTTCTTC.

The chain recombines TRBV7-2 with TRBJ2-7; no reliable D call. The ends were cut back, 5 bases at V and 2 bases at J, with 19 bases in the middle. CDR3 length: 16 residues. CDR1 and CDR2 (germline): SGHTA, FQGNSA. This CDR3 is CASSATPARRTYEQYF. CDR3 nucleotides: TGTGCCAGCAGCGCAACCCCCGCACGTCGTACCTACGAGCAGTACTTC.

This clonotype was counted between two and nine times. The chain couples TRBV7-6 to TRBJ1-1; 7 bases are shared with TRBD1. The germline CDR1 and CDR2 sequences are SGHVS and FNYEAQ. Germline trimming cut 8 bases from V and 5 bases from J; bases unmatched to any gene: 8. The CDR3 spans 13 residues. This chain's CDR3 is CASSTGLRTEAFF. For the CDR3, the DNA is TGTGCCAGCTCGACAGGGCTGAGAACTGAAGCTTTCTTT.

This clonotype was counted only a few times. The chain is built from TRBV5-1 and TRBJ2-1; maybe TRBD2 (6 bases). V was trimmed by 0 bases and J by 10 bases, leaving 14 bases between them. CDR3 size: 14 residues. Per germline, CDR1 SGHRS and CDR2 YFSETQ. For the CDR3, the DNA is TGCGCCAGCAGCTTGGCAACTGGGGGGAACGAGCAGTTCTTC. Translated: CASSLATGGNEQFF.

The chain combines TRBV7-2 with TRBJ1-5, with D uncertain. The germline CDR1 and CDR2 sequences are SGHTA and FQGNSA. V was cut by 1 base and J by 1 base, with 5 bases left in between. CDR3 length: 14 amino acids. CDR3 protein: CASSLGESNQPQHF. For the CDR3, the DNA is TGTGCCAGCAGCTTAGGGGAAAGCAATCAGCCCCAGCATTTT.

This clonotype was found a few times. The chain couples TRBV7-2 to TRBJ1-1; D is possibly TRBD1 (6 bases). The V gene's germline CDR1 is SGHTA and CDR2 FQGNSA. CDR3 length equals 14 residues. The germline V and J ends were trimmed by 7 bases and 5 bases, with 17 bases remaining between them. Here the CDR3 DNA reads TGTGCCAGCAACCCCGTGGGGGGGCTAACTGAAGCTTTCTTT. Translated, it gives CASNPVGGLTEAFF.

The chain joins TRBV10-3 to TRBJ2-5, with a weak D call TRBD1 (6 bases). The CDR3 is made up of 12 amino acids. The germline V gene has CDR1 ENHRY and CDR2 SYGVKD. Trimming left V 9 bases short and J 11 bases short, with 19 bases between. CDR3 bases: TGTGCCATAGGGACATCTACTTACGGGCAGTACTTC. This sequence encodes CAIGTSTYGQYF.

This chain connects TRBV5-1 to TRBJ1-1; the match to TRBD1 covers 7 bases. V gave up 4 bases and J gave up 6 bases; unmatched junction bases: 9. Germline V gene data show CDR1 as SGHRS and CDR2 as YFSETQ. The CDR3 has 14 amino acids. This CDR3 is CASSPAQGGAEAFF. CDR3 coding DNA: TGCGCCAGCAGCCCGGCCCAGGGGGGGGCTGAAGCTTTCTTT.

This clonotype was counted between two and nine times. This chain links TRBV12-5 with TRBJ2-7, with TRBD1 matching 9 bases. Germline values: CDR1 LGHNT, CDR2 FRNRAP. This CDR3 has 13 residues. J was trimmed by 2 bases and V by 6 bases; bases with no gene match: 2. CDR3 loop: CASGRTGAYEQYF. The CDR3 bases are TGTGCTAGTGGACGGACAGGGGCCTACGAGCAGTACTTC.

The CDR3 DNA follows: TGTGCCAGCAGCCCAAATGGAGACTACTACGAGCAGTACTTC. As protein: CASSPNGDYYEQYF. V is TRBV7-9 and J is TRBJ2-7; D may be TRBD2 (5 bases). The ends were cut back, 5 bases at V and 3 bases at J, with 14 bases in the middle. CDR1 is SEHNR and CDR2 is FQNEAQ in the germline V gene (reference sequence). The CDR3 extends over 14 amino acids.

Concerning this clonotype: At one end, the junction sequence differs from germline, possibly due to a read error. CDR3 bases: TGCGCTAGCAGCTTGATCCCAGCAACTAATGAAAAACTGTTTTTT. It yields the protein CASSLIPATNEKLFF. This chain uses TRBV5-1 with TRBJ1-4; D ambiguous. The CDR3 has 15 amino acids. In germline, CDR1 is SGHRS, CDR2 YFSETQ.

This clonotype was detected a few times. This likely traces to a read error, being one base from a far larger clone. V is TRBV11-2 and J is TRBJ2-7, with no clear D. CDR3 length equals 11 residues. The germline gives CDR1 SGHAT, CDR2 FQNNGV. The CDR3 protein is CASSHSNEQYF. The CDR3 DNA sequence: TGTGCCAGCAGCCACTCCAACGAGCAGTACTTC.

This clonotype was seen more than once but under ten times. DNA of the CDR3: TGTGCCAGCAGCTTAGTAGGGTGGGATGAGCAGTTCTTC. Its translation: CASSLVGWDEQFF. The genes are TRBV7-8 and TRBJ2-1; D remains unclear. The germline gives CDR1 SGHVS, CDR2 FQNEAQ. CDR3 length: 13 residues. V shed 1 base and J shed 8 bases, with 9 bases lying between them.

This clonotype has more than one count but fewer than ten. The rearrangement uses TRBV29-1 and TRBJ2-5; no definite D call. The germline CDR1 and CDR2 sequences are SQVTM and ANQGSEA. CDR3 length: 12 residues. With 7 bases removed from V and 0 bases from J, the gap between germline ends came to 9 bases. The CDR3 DNA follows: TGCAGCGCATCGTACAACCAAGAGACCCAGTACTTC. It is translated as CSASYNQETQYF. Supplemented by reference TRBV29-1 and TRBJ2-5, the full variable domain reads SAVISQKPSRDICQRGTSLTIQCQVDSQVTMMFWYRQQPGQSLTLIATANQGSEATYESGFVIDKFPISRPNLTFSTLTVSNMSPEDSSIYLCSASYNQETQYFGPGTRLLVL.

The chain links TRBV5-1 to TRBJ2-1; TRBD1 matches at 7 bases. V was clipped by 3 bases and J by 4 bases; unmatched bases: 10. Germline V gives CDR1 SGHRS, CDR2 YFSETQ. This CDR3 is built from 16 residues. The CDR3 is CASSSSRGTVYNEQFF. The CDR3 coding sequence is TGCGCCAGCAGCTCCTCCAGAGGGACAGTTTACAATGAGCAGTTCTTC.

This sequence joins TRBV12-3 or TRBV12-4 and TRBJ2-5, with TRBD1 matching over 7 bases. Trimming at V came to 7 bases and at J to 5 bases, leaving 4 bases not matched to a gene. The CDR3 totals 12 residues. CDR3 sequence reads: CASIKDRETQYF. The CDR3 coding sequence is TGTGCCAGCATCAAGGACAGGGAGACCCAGTACTTC.

The chain links TRBV30 to TRBJ1-1, with 8 bases lining up with TRBD1. CDR1 is GTSNPN and CDR2 is SVGIG in the germline V gene (reference sequence). The CDR3 runs 13 residues. V was pared by 0 bases and J by 7 bases, with 4 bases of the junction left unmatched. The CDR3 protein is CAWSVQGVVEAFF. The CDR3 DNA reads as TGTGCCTGGAGTGTACAGGGGGTCGTTGAAGCTTTCTTT.

This clonotype was seen a few times. V is TRBV4-2 and J is TRBJ2-7, with 7 bases that match TRBD2. In germline, CDR1 is LGHNA, CDR2 YNFKEQ. V shed 0 bases and J 3 bases; nucleotides not matched to a gene: 8. CDR3 size: 16 residues. CDR3 sequence (DNA): TGTGCCAGCAGCCAAGAGTCTAGCGGTTTATTCTACGAGCAGTACTTC. It codes for CASSQESSGLFYEQYF.

As to this clonotype: This clone may be a read error of a much larger clone one base away. The rearrangement links TRBV20-1 to TRBJ2-2; D remains ambiguous. Trimming shortened V by 2 bases and J by 2 bases, and 12 bases separated the two germline ends. Germline-derived CDR1 and CDR2 are DFQATT and SNEGSKA (reference sequence). The CDR3 length is 15 residues. This CDR3 is CSARLTGSNTGELFF. CDR3 sequence (DNA): TGCAGTGCTAGACTTACCGGGTCCAACACCGGGGAGCTGTTTTTT.

The chain couples TRBV29-1 to TRBJ1-1; TRBD1 aligns across 8 bases. V was pared by 4 bases and J by 11 bases, with 18 bases of the junction left unmatched. Germline loops: CDR1 SQVTM, CDR2 ANQGSEA. The CDR3 contains 15 residues. For the CDR3, the DNA is TGCAGCGTTGTTCGGACAGGGCACCTCAAGAGTGGTGCTTTCTTT. It encodes CSVVRTGHLKSGAFF.

This clonotype has just a few counts. V is TRBV6-5 and J is TRBJ1-2; no reliable D call. In germline, CDR1 is MNHEY, CDR2 SVGAGI. This CDR3 is 14 amino acids long. Trimming took off 5 bases at V and 4 bases at J, with 14 bases between the two ends. The CDR3 here is CASSTPGTTYGYTF. CDR3 bases: TGTGCCAGCAGTACCCCGGGCACGACCTATGGCTACACCTTC.

This clonotype came up a few times. This chain links TRBV20-1 with TRBJ2-5; tentatively, D is TRBD2 (6 bases). This CDR3 contains 12 residues. Deletions cut 3 bases from V and 5 bases from J, with 10 bases between. Per germline, CDR1 DFQATT and CDR2 SNEGSKA (reference sequence). The CDR3 nucleotides read TGCAGTGCTAGTACTAGCCGGGAGACCCAGTACTTC. Translated, it gives CSASTSRETQYF.

This clonotype was counted a few times. This rearrangement joins TRBV5-1 to TRBJ2-1; tentative D call: TRBD1 (5 bases). The CDR3 spans 16 residues. Trimming pared 0 bases from V and 0 bases from J, leaving 10 bases between. Germline CDR1 and CDR2: SGHRS and YFSETQ. This CDR3 is CASSLDRYLSYNEQFF. The CDR3, as DNA: TGCGCCAGCAGCTTGGACAGGTACCTCTCCTACAATGAGCAGTTCTTC.

The chain carries TRBV28 and TRBJ1-5, with 7 bases fitting TRBD1. After removal of 6 bases from V and 3 bases from J, the junction contained 11 bases not matched to a gene. The germline V gene encodes CDR1 MDHEN and CDR2 SYDVKM. The CDR3 covers 16 residues. In nucleotides, the CDR3 is TGTGCCAGCAGCACTTATACGACAGGGCCCAATCAGCCCCAGCATTTT. This codes for CASSTYTTGPNQPQHF.

This clonotype showed up just once. The rearrangement joins TRBV7-9 to TRBJ2-7; D not resolved. With 5 bases removed from V and 4 bases from J, the gap between germline ends came to 18 bases. This CDR3 contains 15 residues. The V gene's germline CDR1 is SEHNR and CDR2 FQNEAQ (reference sequence). CDR3 coding DNA: TGTGCCAGCAGCCCAGATCAAATAGGGTCTTACGAGCAGTACTTC. Translating it yields CASSPDQIGSYEQYF.